The clone carrying this TCR beta chain was seen a few times. The data originate from a study of yellow fever vaccine responses in identical twins. Each CDR3 protein gets one entry after TCRdb re-called the RT-PCR reads with MiXCR. The sample has about 2,500 distinct CDR3 sequences; roughly 85% are singletons. The V gene lost 1 base and the J gene lost 8 bases, with 9 bases spanning the gap. The CDR3 runs to 14 residues. In germline, CDR1 is SGHAT, CDR2 FQDESV (reference sequence). This specimen consisted of T cells from blood (PBMCs), unsorted or a sorted subset (not recorded which), obtained before or after yellow fever vaccination (not recorded which). V is TRBV11-1 and J is TRBJ1-6, with D possibly TRBD1 on 5 matching bases. The receptor was derived from a young woman who received the yellow fever vaccine. CDR3 DNA: TGTGCCAGCAGCTTAGACTCGGGGGATTCACCCCTCCACTTT. It is translated as CASSLDSGDSPLHF.